A selection of T cell receptor beta chains follows, all from one sample in a study of siplizumab effects on memory and regulatory T cells. Here immunoSEQ multiplex PCR was the method, and the copy in TCRdb shows in-frame clones only, minus some. The repertoire holds around 86,000 clones, with nearly 95% as singletons. The sample taken for sequencing was non-Treg CD4+ T cells sorted from blood. These receptors originate from a human donor in good health. Each CDR3 is given with its conserved first and last residue. D genes are given only for firm matches. Only part of the rows carry a size: once, few, many, or a class if the clone is expanded.

j_call	v_call	clone_size	d_call	cdr3_aa	cdr3_nt
TRBJ1-6	TRBV2	.	.	CASSMGRGNSPLHF	TGTGCCAGCAGTATGGGACGGGGAAATTCACCCCTCCACTTT
TRBJ1-2	TRBV14	once	TRBD1	CASSQTAGGDGYTF	TGTGCCAGCAGCCAAACAGCAGGGGGTGATGGCTACACCTTC
TRBJ2-2	TRBV2	.	TRBD1	CASRDRGINGELFF	TGTGCCAGCCGGGACAGGGGAATTAACGGGGAGCTGTTTTTT
TRBJ2-3	TRBV7-2	.	.	CASSLLPSGLGADTQYF	TGTGCCAGCAGCTTATTACCGTCGGGACTCGGTGCAGATACGCAGTATTTT
TRBJ1-1	TRBV6-5	once	TRBD1	CASSIDRVANTEAFF	TGTGCCAGCAGTATTGACAGGGTAGCGAACACTGAAGCTTTCTTT
TRBJ1-5	TRBV19	.	.	CASSTGPNQPQHF	TGTGCCAGTAGTACCGGGCCGAATCAGCCCCAGCATTTT
TRBJ1-5	TRBV5-4	.	.	CASSYRGPGGGNQPQHF	TGTGCCAGCAGTTACCGAGGACCGGGAGGCGGCAATCAGCCCCAGCATTTT
TRBJ1-4	TRBV10-3	few	.	CASRGVNEKLFF	TGTGCCTCGCGAGGGGTTAACGAAAAACTGTTTTTT
TRBJ1-2	TRBV2	.	TRBD1	CASSEEPGGAYGYTF	TGTGCCAGCAGTGAAGAACCAGGGGGTGCCTATGGCTACACCTTC
TRBJ2-1	TRBV4-1	.	.	CASSRGGDNEQFF	TGCGCCAGCAGTCGAGGTGGGGACAATGAGCAGTTCTTC
TRBJ1-6	TRBV6-5	.	.	CASSETAGNSPLHF	TGTGCCAGCAGTGAAACGGCGGGGAATTCACCCCTCCACTTT
TRBJ2-5	TRBV5-1	.	TRBD2	CASSLVGRGKGETQYF	TGCGCCAGCAGCTTGGTTGGGCGGGGGAAGGGAGAGACCCAGTACTTC